This T cell receptor (beta chain) was sequenced during a study of lymphopenia after photon versus proton radiotherapy. The method was immunoSEQ multiplex PCR; TCRdb's version includes in-frame clones alone and lacks a portion of them. The repertoire holds some 20,000 clones, approximately 86% seen once, with 9% to 10% in the top ten. Whole-study results and caveats: Post-nadir diversity loss with photons came from oligoclonal expansion, particularly CD8+ Temra cells. Photon-treated patients lost naive T cells and TCR diversity; proton-treated stayed stable. Only patients who died were analyzed for survival; proton advantage is unproven. Larger post-nadir TCR diversity loss correlated inversely with survival in deceased patients.

Worth noting for this clone: Its cognate antigen is unknown.

This receptor was taken from a man aged 70-80 years with pancreatic cancer. The sequencing here drew on peripheral blood, taken from a patient treated with proton-based radiotherapy.

This CDR3 reads CASSIAGVTNEKLFF. In nucleotides, the CDR3 is TGTGCCAGTAGTATCGCAGGGGTAACTAATGAAAAACTGTTTTTT. The chain uses TRBV19 and TRBJ1-4; D perhaps matches TRBD1 (6 bases). Trimming pared 3 bases from V and 1 base from J, leaving 9 bases between. This CDR3 is 15 amino acids long. Germline V lookup: CDR1 LNHDA, CDR2 SQIVND (reference sequence).